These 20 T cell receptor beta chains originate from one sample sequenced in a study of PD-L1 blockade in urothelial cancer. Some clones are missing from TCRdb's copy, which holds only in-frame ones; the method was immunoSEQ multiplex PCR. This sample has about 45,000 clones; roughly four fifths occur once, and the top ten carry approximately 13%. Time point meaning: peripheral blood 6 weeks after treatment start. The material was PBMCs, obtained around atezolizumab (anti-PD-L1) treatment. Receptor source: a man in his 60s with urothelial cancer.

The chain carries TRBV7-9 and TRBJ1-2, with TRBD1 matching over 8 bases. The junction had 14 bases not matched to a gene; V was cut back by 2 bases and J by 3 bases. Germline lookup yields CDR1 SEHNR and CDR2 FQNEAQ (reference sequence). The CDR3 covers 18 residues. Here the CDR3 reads CASSLFRTGTIRDYGYTF. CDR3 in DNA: TGTGCCAGCAGCTTATTCAGGACAGGGACCATAAGGGACTATGGCTACACCTTC.

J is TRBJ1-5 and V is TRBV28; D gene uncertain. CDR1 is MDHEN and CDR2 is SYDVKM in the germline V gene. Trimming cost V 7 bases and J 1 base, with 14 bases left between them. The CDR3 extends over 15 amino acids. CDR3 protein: CASTFGGRSNQPQHF. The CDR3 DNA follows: TGTGCCAGCACCTTCGGCGGGCGGAGCAATCAGCCCCAGCATTTT.

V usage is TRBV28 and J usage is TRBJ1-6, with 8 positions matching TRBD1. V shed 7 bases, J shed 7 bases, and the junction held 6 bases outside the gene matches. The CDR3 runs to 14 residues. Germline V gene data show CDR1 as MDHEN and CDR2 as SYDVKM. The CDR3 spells CASKGTGGNSPLHF. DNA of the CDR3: TGTGCCAGCAAGGGGACAGGTGGGAATTCACCCCTCCACTTT.

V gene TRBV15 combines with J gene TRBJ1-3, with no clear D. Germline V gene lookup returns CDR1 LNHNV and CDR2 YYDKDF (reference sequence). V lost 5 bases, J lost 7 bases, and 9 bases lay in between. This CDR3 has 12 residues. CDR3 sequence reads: CATSLPPNTIYF. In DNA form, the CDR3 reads TGTGCCACCAGCCTCCCTCCGAACACCATATATTTT. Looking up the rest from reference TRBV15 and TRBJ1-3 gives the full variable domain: DAMVIQNPRYQVTQFGKPVTLSCSQTLNHNVMYWYQQKSSQAPKLLFHYYDKDFNNEADTPDNFQSRRPNTSFCFLDIRSPGLGDTAMYLCATSLPPNTIYFGEGSWLTVV.

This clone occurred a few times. CDR3 in amino acids: CASSWGQINEQYF. In DNA, the CDR3 is TGTGCCAGCAGTTGGGGACAGATCAACGAGCAGTACTTC. The chain is built from TRBV28 and TRBJ2-7; the match to TRBD1 covers 7 bases. This CDR3 has 13 residues. In germline, CDR1 is MDHEN, CDR2 SYDVKM. Unmatched junction bases numbered 5, after V lost 4 bases and J lost 5 bases. The entire variable domain, with the rest obtained from reference TRBV28 and TRBJ2-7, is as follows: DVKVTQSSRYLVKRTGEKVFLECVQDMDHENMFWYRQDPGLGLRLIYFSYDVKMKEKGDIPEGYSVSREKKERFSLILESASTNQTSMYLCASSWGQINEQYFGPGTRLTVT.

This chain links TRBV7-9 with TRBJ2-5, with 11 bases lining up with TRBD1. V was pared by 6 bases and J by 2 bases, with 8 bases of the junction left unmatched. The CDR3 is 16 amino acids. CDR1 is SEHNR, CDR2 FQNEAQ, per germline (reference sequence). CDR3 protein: CASSSGTGGRQETQYF. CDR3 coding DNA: TGTGCCAGCAGTTCGGGGACAGGGGGGCGGCAAGAGACCCAGTACTTC.

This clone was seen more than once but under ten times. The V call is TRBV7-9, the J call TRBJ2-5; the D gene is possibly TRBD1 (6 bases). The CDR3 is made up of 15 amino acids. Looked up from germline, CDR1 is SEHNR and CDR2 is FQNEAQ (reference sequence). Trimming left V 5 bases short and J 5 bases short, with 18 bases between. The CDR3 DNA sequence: TGTGCCAGCAGCCGCCTCGGGACAACGATTGAGACCCAGTACTTC. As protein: CASSRLGTTIETQYF.

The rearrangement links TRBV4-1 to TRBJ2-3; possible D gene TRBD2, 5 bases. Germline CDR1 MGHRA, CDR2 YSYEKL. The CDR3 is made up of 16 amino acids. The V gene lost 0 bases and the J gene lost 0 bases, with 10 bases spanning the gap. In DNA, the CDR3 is TGCGCCAGCAGCCAAGAGGGCGGGCGGAGCACAGATACGCAGTATTTT. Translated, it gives CASSQEGGRSTDTQYF.

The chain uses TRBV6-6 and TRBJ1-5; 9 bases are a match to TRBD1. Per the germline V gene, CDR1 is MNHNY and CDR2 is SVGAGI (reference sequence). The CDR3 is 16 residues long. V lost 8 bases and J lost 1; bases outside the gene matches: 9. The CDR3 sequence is CASGSSGTGSNQPQHF. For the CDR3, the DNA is TGTGCCAGCGGATCCTCCGGGACAGGGAGCAATCAGCCCCAGCATTTT.

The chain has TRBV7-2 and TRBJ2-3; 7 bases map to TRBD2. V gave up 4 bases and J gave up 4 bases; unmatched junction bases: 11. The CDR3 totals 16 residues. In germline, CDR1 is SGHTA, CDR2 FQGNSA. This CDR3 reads CASSSWTSSQPDTQYF. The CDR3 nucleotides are TGTGCCAGCAGCTCTTGGACTAGTTCACAGCCAGATACGCAGTATTTT.

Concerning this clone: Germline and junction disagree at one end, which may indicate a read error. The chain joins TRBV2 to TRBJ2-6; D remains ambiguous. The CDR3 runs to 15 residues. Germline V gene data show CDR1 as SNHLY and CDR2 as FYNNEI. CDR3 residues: CASREGFSGANVLTF. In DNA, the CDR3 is TGTGCCAGCAGGGAAGGGTTCAGTGGGGCCAACGTCCTGACTTTC.

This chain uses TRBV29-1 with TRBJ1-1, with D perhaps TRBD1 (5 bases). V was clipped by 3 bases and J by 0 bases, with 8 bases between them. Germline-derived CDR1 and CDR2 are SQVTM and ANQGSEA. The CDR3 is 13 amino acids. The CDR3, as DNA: TGCAGCGTTGAGGGGCGCATGAACACTGAAGCTTTCTTT. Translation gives CSVEGRMNTEAFF.

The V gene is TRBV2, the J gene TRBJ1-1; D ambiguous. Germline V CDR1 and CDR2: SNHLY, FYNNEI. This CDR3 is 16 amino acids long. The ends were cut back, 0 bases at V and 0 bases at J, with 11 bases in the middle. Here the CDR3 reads CASSEARLTVNTEAFF. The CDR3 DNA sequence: TGTGCCAGCAGTGAAGCGCGACTTACGGTGAACACTGAAGCTTTCTTT.

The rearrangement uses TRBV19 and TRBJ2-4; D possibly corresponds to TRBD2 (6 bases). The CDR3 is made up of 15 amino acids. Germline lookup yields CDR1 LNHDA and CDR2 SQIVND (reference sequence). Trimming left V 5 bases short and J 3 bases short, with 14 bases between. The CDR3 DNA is TGTGCCAGTAGTGCCGGGGGTTTTGACAAAAACATTCAGTACTTC. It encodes CASSAGGFDKNIQYF.

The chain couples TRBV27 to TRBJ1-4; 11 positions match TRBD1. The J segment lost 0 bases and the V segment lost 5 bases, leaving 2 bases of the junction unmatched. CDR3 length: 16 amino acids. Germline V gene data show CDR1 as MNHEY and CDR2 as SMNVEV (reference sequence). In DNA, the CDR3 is TGTGCCAGCAGTAGGGGACAGGGGGCAACTAATGAAAAACTGTTTTTT. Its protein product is CASSRGQGATNEKLFF.

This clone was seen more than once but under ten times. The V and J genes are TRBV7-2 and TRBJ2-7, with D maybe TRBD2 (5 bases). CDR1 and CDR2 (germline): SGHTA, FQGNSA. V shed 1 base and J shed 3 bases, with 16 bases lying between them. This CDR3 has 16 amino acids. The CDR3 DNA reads TGTGCCAGCAGCTTAGTTCTCAGCGGAGGTGGCTACGAGCAGTACTTC. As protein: CASSLVLSGGGYEQYF.

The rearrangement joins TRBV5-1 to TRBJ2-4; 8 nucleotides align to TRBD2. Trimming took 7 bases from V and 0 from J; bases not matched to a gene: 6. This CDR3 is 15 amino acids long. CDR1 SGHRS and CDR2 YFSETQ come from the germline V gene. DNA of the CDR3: TGCGCCAGCGCCGGGGGGGTCGGAGCCAAAAACATTCAGTACTTC. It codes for CASAGGVGAKNIQYF.

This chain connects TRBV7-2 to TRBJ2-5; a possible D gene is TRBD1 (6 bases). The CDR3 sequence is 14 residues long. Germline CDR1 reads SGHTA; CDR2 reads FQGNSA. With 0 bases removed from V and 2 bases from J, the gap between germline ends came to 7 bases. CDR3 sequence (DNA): TGTGCCAGCAGCTTAGCCGGGACACAAGAGACCCAGTACTTC. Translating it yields CASSLAGTQETQYF.

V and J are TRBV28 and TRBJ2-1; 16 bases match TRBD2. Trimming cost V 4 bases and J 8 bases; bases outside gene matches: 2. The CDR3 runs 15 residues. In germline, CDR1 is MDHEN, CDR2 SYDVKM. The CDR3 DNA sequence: TGTGCCAGCAGTTCGGGACTAGCGGGAGGGGATGAGCAGTTCTTC. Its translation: CASSSGLAGGDEQFF.

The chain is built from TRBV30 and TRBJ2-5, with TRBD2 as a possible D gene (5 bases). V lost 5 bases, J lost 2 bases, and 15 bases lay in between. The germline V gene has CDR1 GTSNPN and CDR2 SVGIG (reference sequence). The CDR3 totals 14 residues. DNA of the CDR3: TGTGCCTGGGACCTGGAGCGGCGGCAAGAGACCCAGTACTTC. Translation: CAWDLERRQETQYF.